The rows below give T cell receptor beta chains drawn from one sample of a study of T cell changes during pregnancy in multiple sclerosis. The assay was immunoSEQ multiplex PCR, and TCRdb's table has in-frame clones only and misses some. The data contain about 44,000 clones, 92% of them singletons. This sample comprised CD4+ T cells from peripheral blood mononuclear cells, obtained in the first trimester of pregnancy. The receptors stem from a female donor with multiple sclerosis, enrolled in a pregnancy study. Each CDR3 is given with its conserved first and last residue. A D gene is named only where the DNA matches it firmly. Rows give clone size only sometimes, using once, few, many, or a class for an expanded clone.

d_call,clone_size,j_call,v_call,cdr3_nt,cdr3_aa
NA,NA,TRBJ1-4,TRBV19,TGTGCCAGTAGTCTGTGGGGAGAGGTAAATGAAAAACTGTTTTTT,CASSLWGEVNEKLFF
TRBD1,NA,TRBJ1-5,TRBV5-4,TGTGCCAGCAGCTTGGGGCCTACAGGGGTAGGTCAGCCCCAGCATTTT,CASSLGPTGVGQPQHF
NA,NA,TRBJ2-7,TRBV28,TGTGCCAGCTCTCTAAGTGGGGGCCCGGGGTACGAGCAGTACTTC,CASSLSGGPGYEQYF
NA,NA,TRBJ1-4,TRBV11-2,TGTGCCAGCAGCGCCACAGGGACTAATGAAAAACTGTTTTTT,CASSATGTNEKLFF
TRBD2,NA,TRBJ2-3,TRBV7-9,TGTGCCAGCAGCTTAGGTAGCGGGATGGCAGATACGCAGTATTTT,CASSLGSGMADTQYF
TRBD1,few,TRBJ1-1,TRBV6-6,TGTGCCAGCGTGGGACAGGTGAACACTGAAGCTTTCTTT,CASVGQVNTEAFF
TRBD1,NA,TRBJ1-2,TRBV28,TGTGCCAGCAGTTTATCGCGGCAGGGGGTTTTTGATGGCTACACCTTC,CASSLSRQGVFDGYTF
NA,NA,TRBJ2-2,TRBV5-1,TGCGCCAGCAGCTTGCTCTCGGACACCGGGGAGCTGTTTTTT,CASSLLSDTGELFF
TRBD1,once,TRBJ1-2,TRBV28,TGTGCCAGCAGTGTGGACAGGGGGCTTCGTGGCTACACCTTC,CASSVDRGLRGYTF
NA,NA,TRBJ2-7,TRBV6-6,TGTGCCAGCAGTCGACCGGGACTGGACTACTACGAGCAGTACTTC,CASSRPGLDYYEQYF
NA,once,TRBJ2-5,TRBV7-2,TGTGCCAGCAGCACTGACGGGAGATTCGGGACCCAGTACTTC,CASSTDGRFGTQYF
TRBD1,once,TRBJ1-1,TRBV10-3,TGTGCCATCAGTGAAACAGGGGGTGACACTGAAGCTTTCTTT,CAISETGGDTEAFF
TRBD1,NA,TRBJ2-7,TRBV2,TGTGCCAGCAGAAATGGACAGGGACTCTACGAGCAGTACTTC,CASRNGQGLYEQYF
NA,NA,TRBJ2-7,TRBV16,TGTGCCAGCAGCCAATCCCAGGCCTCCTACGAGCAGTACTTC,CASSQSQASYEQYF
NA,NA,TRBJ1-1,TRBV27,TGTGCCAGCAGTTTAGGGGGGGGCCTCGACAATACTCATGAACTTACTTTCTTT,CASSLGGGLDNTHELTFF
NA,NA,TRBJ1-5,TRBV6-6,TGTGCCAGCAGTTACGGAGGGCTTAGTCAGCCCCAGCATTTT,CASSYGGLSQPQHF
TRBD1,NA,TRBJ2-7,TRBV6-1,TGTGCCAGCAGTGAAAGGACAGGGGGAGGCGAGCAGTACTTC,CASSERTGGGEQYF
NA,once,TRBJ2-7,TRBV11-2,TGTGCCAGCAGCCCGGACGGACTACCTTCCTACGAGCAGTACTTC,CASSPDGLPSYEQYF
NA,NA,TRBJ1-5,TRBV7-2,TGTGCCAGCAGCTTAGACTCAAGCAATCAGCCCCAGCATTTT,CASSLDSSNQPQHF
NA,NA,TRBJ2-7,TRBV30,TGTGCCTGGAGTACCCGGAGGGAATTAGGTTACGAGCAGTACTTC,CAWSTRRELGYEQYF
NA,NA,TRBJ2-3,TRBV10-3,TGTGCCACCACAGGGTCCGGGGATACGCAGTATTTT,CATTGSGDTQYF
NA,NA,TRBJ2-3,TRBV19,TGTGCCAGTAGTCATCAGGGCACAGATACGCAGTATTTT,CASSHQGTDTQYF
NA,NA,TRBJ1-5,TRBV7-9,TGTGCCAGCAGCTTCGGTATCCGGCCCCAGCATTTT,CASSFGIRPQHF
NA,NA,TRBJ2-7,TRBV21-1,TGTGCCAGCAGCAATCCCAGCGAGCAGTACTTC,CASSNPSEQYF
NA,NA,TRBJ1-1,TRBV5-1,TGCGCCAGCAGCTTGGCAGGGGTTGGCACTGAAGCTTTCTTT,CASSLAGVGTEAFF
TRBD1,NA,TRBJ2-3,TRBV10-3,TGTGCCATCAGTGAGTCGAAGGGACAGGGGGCCACAGATACGCAGTATTTT,CAISESKGQGATDTQYF
NA,NA,TRBJ1-5,TRBV19,TGTGCCAGTAGTGTTACGGGCGGGGGTTCCAATCAGCCCCAGCATTTT,CASSVTGGGSNQPQHF
NA,NA,TRBJ2-1,TRBV18,TGTGCCAGCTCACCACCGGAGCGGAATGAGCAGTTCTTC,CASSPPERNEQFF
TRBD2,once,TRBJ2-1,TRBV28,TGTGCCAGCAGTCTACTAGCGGGAGGGCCGTCCAATGAGCAGTTCTTC,CASSLLAGGPSNEQFF